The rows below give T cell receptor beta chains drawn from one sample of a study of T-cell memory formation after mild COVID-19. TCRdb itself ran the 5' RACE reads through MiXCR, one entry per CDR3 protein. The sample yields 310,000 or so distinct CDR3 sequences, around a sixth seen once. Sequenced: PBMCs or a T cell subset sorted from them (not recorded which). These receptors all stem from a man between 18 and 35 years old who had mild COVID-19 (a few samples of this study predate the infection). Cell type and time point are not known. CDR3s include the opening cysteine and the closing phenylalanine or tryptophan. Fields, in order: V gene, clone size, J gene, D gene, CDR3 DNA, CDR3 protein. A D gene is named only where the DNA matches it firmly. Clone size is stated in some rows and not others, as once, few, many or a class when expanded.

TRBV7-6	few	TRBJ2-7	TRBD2	TGTGCCAGCAGCTTATCCAGCGGGGGCGACGAGCAGTACTTC	CASSLSSGGDEQYF
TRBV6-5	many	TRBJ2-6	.	TGTGCCAGCAGGCCCCCGGGAGTTCGCGGGGCCAACGTCCTGACTTTC	CASRPPGVRGANVLTF
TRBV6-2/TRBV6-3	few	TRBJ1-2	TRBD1	TGTGCCAGCAGTTACGGACAGGGATCTTATGGCTACACCTTC	CASSYGQGSYGYTF
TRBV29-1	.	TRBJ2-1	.	TGCAGCGTTGTTCGGGACGGGGGCTTGCGAAGTGAGCAGTTCTTC	CSVVRDGGLRSEQFF
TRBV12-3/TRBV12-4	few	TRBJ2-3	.	TGTGCCAGCAGTTTCGTCGTGGGGGTCCGCACAGATACGCAGTATTTT	CASSFVVGVRTDTQYF
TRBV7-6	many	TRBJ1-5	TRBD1	TGTGCCAGCAGCTTACAGGGGGTTGGCCAGCCCCAGCATTTT	CASSLQGVGQPQHF
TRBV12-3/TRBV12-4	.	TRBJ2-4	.	TGTGCCAGCAGTCTGGGACACCTGCGGAACATTCAGTACTTC	CASSLGHLRNIQYF
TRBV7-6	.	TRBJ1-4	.	TGTGCCAGCAGCTCAGGGTCTAATGAAAAACTGTTTTTT	CASSSGSNEKLFF
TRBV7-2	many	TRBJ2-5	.	TGTGCCAGCGGGAAAGAGACCCAGTACTTC	CASGKETQYF
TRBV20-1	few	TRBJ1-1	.	TGCAGTGCTAGAATGGAGGTAGGCAAAGCTTTCTTT	CSARMEVGKAFF
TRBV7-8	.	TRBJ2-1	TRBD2	TGTGCCAGCAGCTTCACTAGCGGGGGGGCCTTTGATCATGAGCAGTTCTTC	CASSFTSGGAFDHEQFF
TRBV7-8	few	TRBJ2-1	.	TGTGCCAGCAGCTCAGGGGTCGCAGGGGAGCAGTTCTTC	CASSSGVAGEQFF
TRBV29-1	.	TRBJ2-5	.	TGCAGCGTAGCTCCGGGCCATGCAGAGACCCAGTACTTC	CSVAPGHAETQYF
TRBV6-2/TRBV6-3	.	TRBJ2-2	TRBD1	TGTGCCAGCAGTTACGGGACAGGGGGTTACACCGGGGAGCTGTTTTTT	CASSYGTGGYTGELFF
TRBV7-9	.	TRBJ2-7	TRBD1	TGTGCCAGCGGGACAGGAAGCTACGAGCAGTACTTC	CASGTGSYEQYF
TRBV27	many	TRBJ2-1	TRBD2	TGTGCCAGCAGTTCCCCCGGGGGGTACAATGAGCAGTTCTTC	CASSSPGGYNEQFF
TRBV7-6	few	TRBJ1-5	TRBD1	TGTGCCAGCAGCCAAATGACAGGGGTAAACCAGCCCCAGCATTTT	CASSQMTGVNQPQHF
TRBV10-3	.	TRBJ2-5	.	TGTGCCATCAGTGAGAGCTCAGGGGGGATCCCTGAGACCCAGTACTTC	CAISESSGGIPETQYF
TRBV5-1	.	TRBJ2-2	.	TGCGCCAGCAGCTTGCGGGTCCCGAACACCGGGGAGCTGTTTTTT	CASSLRVPNTGELFF
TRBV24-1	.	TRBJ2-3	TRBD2	TGTGCCACCAGTGGGGAGGAAGCGGGGACAGATACGCAGTATTTT	CATSGEEAGTDTQYF
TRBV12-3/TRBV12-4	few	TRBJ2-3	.	TGTGCCTGCAACTCGGCTGGAGATACGCAGTATTTT	CACNSAGDTQYF
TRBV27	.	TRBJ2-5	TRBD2	TGTGCCAGCAGTTTCGTTTGGGGGGGGGAGACCCAGTACTTC	CASSFVWGGETQYF
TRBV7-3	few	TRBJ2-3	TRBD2	TGTGCCAGCAGCCCCAGCGGGGGGGCCTTTGAAGATACGCAGTATTTT	CASSPSGGAFEDTQYF
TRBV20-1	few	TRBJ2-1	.	TGCAGTGCTTCTCACGGGACTTATAGCTCCTACAATGAGCAGTTCTTC	CSASHGTYSSYNEQFF
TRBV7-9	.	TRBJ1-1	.	TGTGCCAGCAGTTACGACGGATCCCTCAACACTGAAGCTTTCTTT	CASSYDGSLNTEAFF
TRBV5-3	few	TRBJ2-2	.	TGTGCCAGAAGCTTGGAAGCCGGGGAGCTGTTTTTT	CARSLEAGELFF
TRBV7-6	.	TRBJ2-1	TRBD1	TGTGCCAGCAGCAGTCCATTCAGGGGGACAGGGCATAATGAGCAGTTCTTC	CASSSPFRGTGHNEQFF
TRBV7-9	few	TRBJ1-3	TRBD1	TGTGCCAGCAGCCTCGGACAGGGGAACCCTGGAAACACCATATATTTT	CASSLGQGNPGNTIYF
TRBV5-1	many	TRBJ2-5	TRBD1	TGCGCCAGCAGCTCACAGGGGGGAGAGACCCAGTACTTC	CASSSQGGETQYF
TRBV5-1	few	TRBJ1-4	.	TGCGCCAGCAGTCGGGGAACAGCAACTAATGAAAAACTGTTTTTT	CASSRGTATNEKLFF
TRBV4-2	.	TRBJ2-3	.	TGTGCCAGCAGCCAAGAAGGGTCGGGAGATACGCAGTATTTT	CASSQEGSGDTQYF
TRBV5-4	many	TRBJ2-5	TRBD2	TGTGCCAGCAGCGCGGATGGACTAGCGGTTTCAGGAGAGACCCAGTACTTC	CASSADGLAVSGETQYF
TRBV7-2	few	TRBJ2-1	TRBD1	TGTGCCAGCAGCTTAGGGGACAGGGTACGTGAGCAGTTCTTC	CASSLGDRVREQFF